These 12 T cell receptor beta chains share one sample of origin, sequenced in a study of shared clonotypes between healthy human individuals. TCRdb keeps only in-frame clones here, not all; method: immunoSEQ multiplex PCR. This sample has roughly 510,000 clones, with over 60% found just once. Sequenced material: PBMCs. The receptors shown here come from a woman in her thirties or forties in good health. Some clones in this sample may be carry-over from other donors' samples.

The chain employs TRBV14 and TRBJ1-4; D may be TRBD1 (5 bases). Trimming cost V 6 bases and J 8 bases, with 16 bases left between them. The CDR3 sequence is 14 residues long. Germline V CDR1 and CDR2: SGHDN, FVKESK. CDR3 amino acids: CASSPRLRDEKLFF. The DNA for the CDR3 is TGTGCCAGCAGTCCACGACTGAGGGACGAAAAACTGTTTTTT.

The chain carries TRBV27 and TRBJ1-3; D is unresolved. The CDR3 has 16 residues. Germline V lookup: CDR1 MNHEY, CDR2 SMNVEV (reference sequence). V gave up 2 bases and J gave up 2 bases, with 13 bases separating them. CDR3 sequence (DNA): TGTGCCAGCAGTTTAGCTCCCCGGAGGACTGGAAACACCATATATTTT. This translates into CASSLAPRRTGNTIYF.

V gene TRBV28 combines with J gene TRBJ1-4; 7 bases fit TRBD1. The length of the CDR3 is 15 residues. V dropped 3 bases and J dropped 8; count of bases not matched to a gene: 9. In germline, CDR1 is MDHEN, CDR2 SYDVKM. CDR3 in DNA: TGTGCCAGCAGTTTGAACAGGGGACGAAGGGAAAAACTGTTTTTT. This sequence encodes CASSLNRGRREKLFF.

V usage is TRBV5-5 and J usage is TRBJ1-4, with 9 bases identical to TRBD1. Trimming at V came to 3 bases and at J to 6 bases, leaving 12 bases not matched to a gene. Per germline, CDR1 SGHKS and CDR2 YYEKEE (reference sequence). The CDR3 extends over 17 amino acids. In DNA, the CDR3 is TGTGCCAGCAGCTCCGGGACAGGGTATTGGAAGGATGAAAAACTGTTTTTT. This codes for CASSSGTGYWKDEKLFF.

Ten or more counts support this clone. The chain joins TRBV30 to TRBJ1-2; D remains ambiguous. Germline V gene sequence: CDR1 GTSNPN, CDR2 SVGIG (reference sequence). Trimming removed 2 bases at V and 7 bases at J, with 14 bases between. The CDR3 runs 13 residues. CDR3 region: CAWSLTATLGYTF. The CDR3 nucleotides are TGTGCCTGGAGTCTTACCGCAACACTTGGCTACACCTTC.

The rearrangement links TRBV9 to TRBJ2-1; 11 bases match TRBD2. V lost 3 bases and J lost 4; bases outside the gene matches: 3. Germline lookup yields CDR1 SGDLS and CDR2 YYNGEE. The CDR3 covers 15 residues. This chain's CDR3 is CASSETSGSYNEQFF. The CDR3, as DNA: TGTGCCAGCAGCGAAACTAGCGGGAGTTACAATGAGCAGTTCTTC.

The chain links TRBV30 to TRBJ1-4; 7 nucleotides align to TRBD1. Germline CDR1 reads GTSNPN; CDR2 reads SVGIG (reference sequence). Losses at the gene ends were 0 bases for V and 5 bases for J; bases not matched to a gene: 9. The CDR3 sequence is 16 residues long. The CDR3 spells CAWSVLGTAPNEKLFF. CDR3 DNA sequence: TGTGCCTGGAGTGTACTTGGGACAGCCCCGAATGAAAAACTGTTTTTT.

The CDR3 region is CASSLGAEGYTQYF. CDR3 coding DNA: TGTGCCAGCAGCTTAGGGGCGGAAGGGTATACGCAGTATTTT. This chain connects TRBV7-2 to TRBJ2-3; no definite D call. The CDR3 loop spans 14 amino acids. Trimming shortened V by 1 base and J by 7 bases, and 12 bases separated the two germline ends. Germline CDR1 SGHTA, CDR2 FQGNSA.

The chain couples TRBV19 to TRBJ2-3; 10 positions agree with TRBD2. CDR1 LNHDA and CDR2 SQIVND come from the germline V gene (reference sequence). The CDR3 has 15 amino acids. The trim removed 8 bases at V and 2 bases at J, leaving 7 bases unmatched. CDR3 loop: CASGPLAGDTDTQYF. As DNA, the CDR3 is TGTGCCAGTGGCCCGCTAGCGGGGGACACAGATACGCAGTATTTT.

CDR3 sequence reads: CASRPGLAGYEQFF. The CDR3 DNA reads as TGTGCCAGCAGGCCCGGACTAGCGGGATATGAGCAGTTCTTC. J is TRBJ2-1 and V is TRBV28, with 12 bases aligning to TRBD2. Germline V gene data show CDR1 as MDHEN and CDR2 as SYDVKM. Trimming took 6 bases from V and 8 from J; bases not matched to a gene: 5. The CDR3 consists of 14 residues.

This clone occurred a few times. The V and J genes are TRBV27 and TRBJ2-7; 12 bases map to TRBD2. The CDR3 extends over 15 amino acids. Germline loops: CDR1 MNHEY, CDR2 SMNVEV (reference sequence). V shed 5 bases, J shed 1 base, and the junction held 3 bases outside the gene matches. CDR3 region: CASSHGLAGSYEQYF. The CDR3 DNA is TGTGCCAGCAGTCACGGACTAGCGGGGTCCTACGAGCAGTACTTC.

The chain uses TRBV4-2 and TRBJ2-7; TRBD2 might be the D (5 bases). The CDR3 has 17 amino acids. Germline loops: CDR1 LGHNA, CDR2 YNFKEQ. Trimming shortened V by 2 bases and J by 1 base, and 18 bases separated the two germline ends. The CDR3 DNA reads TGTGCCAGCAGCCAATATGGCGAGGGTAGAGGTTCCTACGAGCAGTACTTC. Its translation: CASSQYGEGRGSYEQYF.